Following are 29 T cell receptor beta chains from one sample sequenced in a study of blood T cell repertoires in COVID-19. Measured with immunoSEQ multiplex PCR; TCRdb has only the in-frame clones, and not every one. The repertoire consists of 250,000 to 400,000 clones, with more than 70% occurring once and the leading ten covering less than 6%. Sequenced sample: PBMCs or T cells enriched from blood (not recorded which). The receptors originated from a woman in her 30s who had recovered from COVID-19.

This chain uses TRBV2 with TRBJ2-7, with D maybe TRBD1 (5 bases). Looked up from germline, CDR1 is SNHLY and CDR2 is FYNNEI. The CDR3 has 12 residues. The V end was cut by 6 bases, the J end by 4 bases, with 10 bases between. The CDR3 region is CASRTDSYEQYF. The DNA for the CDR3 is TGTGCCAGCAGGACCGACAGTTACGAGCAGTACTTC.

The chain links TRBV15 to TRBJ2-5; unclear D gene. Trimming shortened V by 6 bases and J by 1 base, and 3 bases separated the two germline ends. Germline CDR1 LNHNV, CDR2 YYDKDF (reference sequence). The CDR3 totals 11 residues. The CDR3 spells CATSLQETQYF. The CDR3 DNA is TGTGCCACCAGTCTCCAAGAGACCCAGTACTTC.

The rearrangement links TRBV12-3 or TRBV12-4 to TRBJ1-5, with no clear D. The CDR3 extends over 12 amino acids. The V and J ends lost 6 bases and 2 bases respectively, with 5 bases between them. The DNA for the CDR3 is TGTGCCAGCAGAACAGGCAATCAGCCCCAGCATTTT. Its translation: CASRTGNQPQHF.

The chain couples TRBV6-6 to TRBJ1-5, with 7 bases identical to TRBD1. The V gene's germline CDR1 is MNHNY and CDR2 SVGAGI (reference sequence). J was trimmed by 2 bases and V by 7 bases; bases with no gene match: 8. This CDR3 spans 15 amino acids. The CDR3 loop reads CASTATGRRNQPQHF. As DNA, the CDR3 is TGTGCCAGCACCGCGACAGGGAGGCGCAATCAGCCCCAGCATTTT.

This clone appeared a few times. V usage is TRBV18 and J usage is TRBJ2-7; weak D call: TRBD1 (5 bases). The V end was cut by 3 bases, the J end by 2 bases, with 11 bases between. The CDR3 runs 14 residues. CDR1 and CDR2 from the germline V gene are KGHSH and LQKENI. The CDR3 coding sequence is TGTGCCAGCTCACCCTCAGGGAAACCCTACGAGCAGTACTTC. Translated: CASSPSGKPYEQYF.

This clone was detected a few times. The V call is TRBV6-5, the J call TRBJ2-7; TRBD1 might be the D (6 bases). The CDR3 runs 11 residues. CDR1 is MNHEY, CDR2 SVGAGI, per germline. Trimming removed 8 bases from V and 3 bases from J, with 8 bases in between. In DNA form, the CDR3 reads TGTGCCAGCGGCAGGGGCTACGAGCAGTACTTC. It is translated as CASGRGYEQYF.

This chain links TRBV28 with TRBJ1-1, with 11 bases identical to TRBD1. The germline CDR1 and CDR2 sequences are MDHEN and SYDVKM. V was clipped by 2 bases and J by 8 bases; unmatched bases: 1. The CDR3 loop spans 13 amino acids. The CDR3 spells CASSLGQGAEAFF. The CDR3 DNA follows: TGTGCCAGCAGTTTAGGACAGGGGGCGGAAGCTTTCTTT. Variable domain in full (rest from reference TRBV28 and TRBJ1-1): DVKVTQSSRYLVKRTGEKVFLECVQDMDHENMFWYRQDPGLGLRLIYFSYDVKMKEKGDIPEGYSVSREKKERFSLILESASTNQTSMYLCASSLGQGAEAFFGQGTRLTVV.

The chain links TRBV7-2 to TRBJ2-5, with 8 bases identical to TRBD1. After removal of 2 bases from V and 4 bases from J, the junction contained 3 bases not matched to a gene. Germline CDR1 reads SGHTA; CDR2 reads FQGNSA. The CDR3 covers 14 residues. CDR3 sequence (DNA): TGTGCCAGCAGCTTACGACAGGGGTCAGAGACCCAGTACTTC. Translation: CASSLRQGSETQYF.

This clone has only one observation. This chain connects TRBV23-1 to TRBJ1-3, with 7 positions matching TRBD1. TRBV23-1 is flagged as an ORF with uncertain function. J was trimmed by 2 bases and V by 2 bases; bases with no gene match: 12. The CDR3 totals 18 residues. In DNA, the CDR3 is TGCGCCAGCAGTCAAATGGGCAGGGGACAGATGCCTGGAAACACCATATATTTT. It is translated as CASSQMGRGQMPGNTIYF.

The V gene is TRBV3-1 (or the pseudogene TRBV3-2), the J gene TRBJ1-1; possible D gene TRBD1, 5 bases. V was trimmed by 4 bases and J by 1 base, leaving 10 bases between them. The CDR3 length is 14 residues. Germline CDR1 and CDR2: LGHDT and YNNKEL (reference sequence). CDR3 in amino acids: CASSPRQTNTEAFF. CDR3 coding DNA: TGTGCCAGCAGCCCACGACAGACGAACACTGAAGCTTTCTTT.

V is TRBV4-1 and J is TRBJ1-1, with TRBD1 identical over 8 bases. The CDR3 loop spans 15 amino acids. Per germline, CDR1 MGHRA and CDR2 YSYEKL. The V segment lost 0 bases and the J segment 5 bases; nucleotides outside the gene matches: 5. This CDR3 is CASSQEPRGRTEAFF. Here the CDR3 DNA reads TGCGCCAGCAGCCAAGAGCCCAGGGGGCGTACTGAAGCTTTCTTT.

The chain uses TRBV29-1 and TRBJ1-5, with D possibly being TRBD1 (6 bases). V lost 7 bases, J lost 4 bases, and 14 bases lay in between. Germline V CDR1 and CDR2: SQVTM, ANQGSEA. The CDR3 is 13 amino acids. CDR3 in amino acids: CSATGSGNQPQHF. For the CDR3, the DNA is TGCAGCGCCACAGGGTCAGGGAATCAGCCCCAGCATTTT.

The gene calls are TRBV11-2 and TRBJ2-3; weak D call: TRBD2 (5 bases). V lost 1 base to trimming and J lost 6 bases, with 20 bases between them. This CDR3 contains 17 residues. Germline CDR1 SGHAT, CDR2 FQNNGV. The CDR3 nucleotides are TGTGCCAGCAGCTTAGGCGGTCTCCGGGCTAGCCGCGATACGCAGTATTTT. Translation gives CASSLGGLRASRDTQYF. Full variable domain (missing parts from reference TRBV11-2 and TRBJ2-3): EAGVAQSPRYKIIEKRQSVAFWCNPISGHATLYWYQQILGQGPKLLIQFQNNGVVDDSQLPKDRFSAERLKGVDSTLKIQPAKLEDSAVYLCASSLGGLRASRDTQYFGPGTRLTVL.

The V call is TRBV5-6, the J call TRBJ1-2; D remains unclear. The germline CDR1 and CDR2 sequences are SGHDT and YYEEEE. The germline V and J ends were trimmed by 3 bases and 8 bases, with 17 bases remaining between them. The CDR3 is 14 amino acids. In DNA, the CDR3 is TGTGCCAGCAGCTCCCTAGCGAGGCCTTGGGGCTACACCTTC. Its protein is CASSSLARPWGYTF.

The CDR3 DNA follows: TGTGCTAGTGGCCAGCGGACTAGCGGGGGACATGAGCAGTTCTTC. It yields the protein CASGQRTSGGHEQFF. The rearrangement links TRBV12-5 to TRBJ2-1; TRBD2 matches at 13 bases. The CDR3 sequence is 15 residues long. V lost 6 bases and J lost 8; bases outside the gene matches: 7. In germline, CDR1 is LGHNT, CDR2 FRNRAP.

This chain joins TRBV7-6 and TRBJ2-1; 7 nucleotides match TRBD2. The CDR3 is made up of 13 amino acids. Germline CDR1 SGHVS, CDR2 FNYEAQ. Trimming at V came to 4 bases and at J to 3 bases, leaving 0 bases not matched to a gene. CDR3 amino acids: CASSSGGYNEQFF. Written as DNA, the CDR3 is TGTGCCAGCAGCTCGGGGGGCTACAATGAGCAGTTCTTC.

The chain is built from TRBV29-1 and TRBJ2-2, with TRBD1 identical over 10 bases. Germline V gene sequence: CDR1 SQVTM, CDR2 ANQGSEA. CDR3 length: 16 amino acids. Unmatched junction bases numbered 4, after V lost 2 bases and J lost 1 base. The CDR3 loop is CSVERRTGGNTGELFF. CDR3 nucleotides: TGCAGCGTTGAAAGGAGGACAGGGGGGAACACCGGGGAGCTGTTTTTT.

The J gene is TRBJ1-4, the V gene TRBV19, with 9 bases lining up with TRBD1. Germline CDR1 and CDR2: LNHDA and SQIVND (reference sequence). The CDR3 spans 15 residues. Trimming at V came to 7 bases and at J to 8 bases, leaving 11 bases not matched to a gene. For the CDR3, the DNA is TGTGCCAGTAAAGTCACAGGGGGCTTAGGGGAAAAACTGTTTTTT. Translation: CASKVTGGLGEKLFF.

J is TRBJ1-1 and V is TRBV5-6, with 7 bases matching TRBD1. Germline assignment: CDR1 SGHDT and CDR2 YYEEEE. This CDR3 spans 15 amino acids. J lost 1 base, V lost 0 bases, and 3 bases had no gene match. As DNA, the CDR3 is TGTGCCAGCAGCTTGGGGGACAGCCGGAACACTGAAGCTTTCTTT. This sequence encodes CASSLGDSRNTEAFF.

The CDR3 sequence is CAWGTSLFAPSSYNEQFF. The CDR3 DNA sequence: TGTGCCTGGGGGACTAGCCTTTTTGCTCCGAGCTCCTACAATGAGCAGTTCTTC. The rearrangement joins TRBV30 to TRBJ2-1; 9 bases align to TRBD2. Trimming at V came to 5 bases and at J to 0 bases, leaving 14 bases not matched to a gene. CDR3 length: 18 residues. Germline CDR1 and CDR2: GTSNPN and SVGIG (reference sequence).

This clone appeared a few times. The chain recombines TRBV4-3 with TRBJ1-6, with D possibly being TRBD1 (6 bases). The germline V gene has CDR1 LGHNA and CDR2 YSLEER. V shed 3 bases and J shed 7 bases, with 13 bases lying between them. This CDR3 is built from 15 residues. This CDR3 is CASSQADRRNSPLHF. The DNA for the CDR3 is TGCGCCAGCAGCCAGGCCGACAGGAGGAATTCACCCCTCCACTTT.

This CDR3 reads CASSLEASYEQYF. DNA for the CDR3: TGCGCCAGCAGCTTAGAGGCTTCCTACGAGCAGTACTTC. The V call is TRBV5-1, the J call TRBJ2-7; no definite D call. This CDR3 region has 13 residues. Trimming stripped 2 bases from V and 1 base from J, with 7 bases between. Germline-derived CDR1 and CDR2 are SGHRS and YFSETQ.

This clone was seen a few times. The gene calls are TRBV2 and TRBJ1-2; 7 bases fit TRBD1. After removal of 2 bases from V and 6 bases from J, the junction contained 3 bases not matched to a gene. In germline, CDR1 is SNHLY, CDR2 FYNNEI. There are 13 residues in the CDR3. The CDR3 DNA reads TGTGCCAGCAGTGAAAGGGACAGAAATGGCTACACCTTC. Translating it yields CASSERDRNGYTF. Together with reference TRBV2 and TRBJ1-2, the CDR3 gives the full variable domain: EPEVTQTPSHQVTQMGQEVILRCVPISNHLYFYWYRQILGQKVEFLVSFYNNEISEKSEIFDDQFSVERPDGSNFTLKIRSTKLEDSAMYFCASSERDRNGYTFGSGTRLTVV.

The V call is TRBV5-8, the J call TRBJ2-3; 9 bases fit TRBD1. The CDR3 sequence is 15 residues long. Germline CDR1 and CDR2: SGHTS and YDEGEE. Germline trimming cut 5 bases from V and 7 bases from J; bases unmatched to any gene: 11. The CDR3 loop is CASSLSGQGRNTQYF. The DNA for the CDR3 is TGTGCCAGCAGTTTGTCCGGACAGGGGCGAAATACGCAGTATTTT. The full variable domain, its missing parts supplied by reference TRBV5-8 and TRBJ2-3, is EAGVTQSPTHLIKTRGQQATLRCSPISGHTSVYWYQQALGLGLQFLLWYDEGEERNRGNFPPRFSGRQFPNYSSELNVNALELEDSALYLCASSLSGQGRNTQYFGPGTRLTVL.

This rearrangement joins TRBV18 to TRBJ2-7, with 7 bases identical to TRBD2. V shed 3 bases and J 3 bases; nucleotides not matched to a gene: 11. The CDR3 sequence is 16 residues long. The germline CDR1 and CDR2 sequences are KGHSH and LQKENI. The CDR3 here is CASSPTGGFRGYEQYF. CDR3 sequence (DNA): TGTGCCAGCTCACCCACCGGGGGGTTTAGAGGCTACGAGCAGTACTTC.

V and J are TRBV9 and TRBJ2-1; the match to TRBD2 covers 10 bases. J gave up 8 bases and V 3 bases, and 8 bases lay outside the gene matches. The length of the CDR3 is 15 residues. Germline CDR1 is SGDLS and CDR2 is YYNGEE. The CDR3 nucleotides are TGTGCCAGCAGCGCGATAGCGGGGGGCGGAGATGAGCAGTTCTTC. Protein sequence: CASSAIAGGGDEQFF.

In nucleotides, the CDR3 is TGCAGCGTTTGGGAGGTAAATACGCAGTATTTT. It encodes CSVWEVNTQYF. V and J are TRBV29-1 and TRBJ2-3; tentatively, D is TRBD2 (6 bases). Per the germline V gene, CDR1 is SQVTM and CDR2 is ANQGSEA. The CDR3 loop spans 11 amino acids. The germline V and J ends were trimmed by 5 bases and 7 bases, with 10 bases remaining between them.

This chain links TRBV18 with TRBJ2-7; TRBD1 matches 7 bases. CDR3 length: 14 residues. V trimming: 2 bases; J trimming: 2 bases; junction bases outside the gene matches: 3. CDR1 and CDR2 from the germline V gene are KGHSH and LQKENI. This chain's CDR3 is CASSPRDSTYEQYF. CDR3 nucleotides: TGTGCCAGCTCACCAAGGGACAGTACCTACGAGCAGTACTTC.

The chain employs TRBV19 and TRBJ1-1; D might be TRBD1 (5 bases). Trimming removed 3 bases at V and 0 bases at J, with 11 bases between. This CDR3 region has 15 residues. Germline V CDR1 and CDR2: LNHDA, SQIVND (reference sequence). CDR3 sequence: CASSIRQTLNTEAFF. DNA for the CDR3: TGTGCCAGTAGTATCCGACAGACCCTGAACACTGAAGCTTTCTTT.